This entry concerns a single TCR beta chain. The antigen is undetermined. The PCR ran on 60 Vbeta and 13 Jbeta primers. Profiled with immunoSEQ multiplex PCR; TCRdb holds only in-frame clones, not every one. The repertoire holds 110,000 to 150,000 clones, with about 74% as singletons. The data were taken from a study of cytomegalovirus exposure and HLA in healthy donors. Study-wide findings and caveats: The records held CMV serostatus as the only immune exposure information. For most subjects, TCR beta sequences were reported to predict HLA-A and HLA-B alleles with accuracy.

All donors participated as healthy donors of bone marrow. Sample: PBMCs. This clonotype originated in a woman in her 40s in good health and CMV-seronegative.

The CDR3 loop is CASSLVGGGQGFAYEQYF. The CDR3 nucleotides are TGTGCCAGCAGCTTAGTTGGAGGGGGACAGGGGTTCGCCTACGAGCAGTACTTC. The V call is TRBV7-9, the J call TRBJ2-7; 10 bases line up with TRBD1. Losses at the gene ends were 1 base for V and 2 bases for J; bases not matched to a gene: 11. This CDR3 spans 18 amino acids. Per the germline V gene, CDR1 is SEHNR and CDR2 is FQNEAQ (reference sequence). The full variable domain, with the rest looked up from reference TRBV7-9 and TRBJ2-7, is DTGVSQNPRHKITKRGQNVTFRCDPISEHNRLYWYRQTLGQGPEFLTYFQNEAQLEKSRLLSDRFSAERPKGSFSTLEIQRTEQGDSAMYLCASSLVGGGQGFAYEQYFGPGTRLTVT.